The TCR beta chain described here comes from a study of T cells of healthy individuals. TCRdb re-analysed the 5' RACE reads in MiXCR, keeping a single row per CDR3 protein. Here the sample spans 41,000 or so distinct CDR3 sequences, roughly 4.3% being singletons. This clonotype was detected ten times or more. The CDR3 loop spans 16 amino acids. V lost 1 base, J lost 2 bases, and 14 bases lay in between. The germline V gene has CDR1 KGHSH and CDR2 LQKENI. This receptor was taken from a human donor in good health. The chain has TRBV18 and TRBJ2-5, with D perhaps matching TRBD2 (6 bases). CDR3: CASSPLASEIQETQYF. CDR3 coding DNA: TGTGCCAGCTCACCACTGGCTAGCGAGATACAAGAGACCCAGTACTTC.